This TCR beta chain was profiled in a study of blood T cell repertoires in COVID-19. V was cut by 5 bases and J by 2 bases, with 14 bases left in between. Germline CDR1 and CDR2: SGHRS and YFSETQ. The CDR3 totals 15 residues. TCRdb's table, derived via immunoSEQ multiplex PCR, lists solely in-frame clones and lacks some. The sample has some 19,000 clones, 88% seen once; the top ten hold around 10%. The genes are TRBV5-1 and TRBJ2-1; perhaps TRBD2 as D (6 bases). The source is a human donor in a cohort sampled during active COVID-19. The donor label of this sample is uncertain. Sequencing was carried out using peripheral blood. This chain's CDR3 is CASSQQGGAYNEQFF. The CDR3 region has the DNA TGCGCCAGCAGTCAGCAAGGCGGGGCCTACAATGAGCAGTTCTTC.